This T cell receptor (beta chain) stems from a study of blood T cell repertoires in COVID-19. Recovered Cohort 3 donors showed two negative PCRs, clearance, or symptom resolution. V lost 6 bases, J lost 3 bases, and 12 bases lay in between. Germline V gene data show CDR1 as MNHEY and CDR2 as SVGAGI. The CDR3 length is 14 residues. Under the authors' procedure: The assay estimated nucleated cells by amplifying reference gene primers. TCRdb's copy holds only in-frame clones and misses some; the assay was immunoSEQ multiplex PCR. V, J and clone size derive from that table, while D and trimming were established from the DNA sequence. The table includes a few hundred thousand clones, roughly nine tenths detected once.

The sequence was obtained from a woman in her fifties or sixties who had recovered from COVID-19. Sequencing input: PBMCs or T cells enriched from blood (not recorded which). The chain has TRBV6-5 and TRBJ1-5, with D perhaps TRBD1 (6 bases). The CDR3, as DNA: TGTGCCAGCAGACCAGGGGTCGACAATCAGCCCCAGCATTTT. Translation gives CASRPGVDNQPQHF.